These 27 T cell receptor beta chains were all obtained from the same sample, sequenced in a study of blood T cells in healthy people across ages. The second PCR ran roughly 7 to 11 cycles with a sample-barcoded 5' primer and J-beta primers. TCRdb reprocessed the 5' RACE reads with MiXCR, giving one entry per CDR3 protein. The sample holds hundreds of thousands of distinct CDR3 sequences, roughly 26% seen once. The sequenced sample consisted of blood. Receptor source: a woman aged 70-85 years in good health.

This clonotype was picked up a small number of times. At one end the junction does not follow the germline gene, possibly because of a read error. The chain recombines TRBV28 with TRBJ2-2; 8 nucleotides align to TRBD1. Germline loops: CDR1 MDHEN, CDR2 SYDVKM. The CDR3 covers 15 residues. The CDR3 DNA follows: TGTGCAAGCAGTCGACAGGGGACGGGCACCGGGGAGCTGTTTTTT. It specifies CASSRQGTGTGELFF.

V gene TRBV20-1 combines with J gene TRBJ1-1; possible D gene TRBD1, 5 bases. CDR1 is DFQATT, CDR2 SNEGSKA, per germline (reference sequence). The CDR3 loop spans 13 amino acids. Trimming shortened V by 2 bases and J by 1 base, and 8 bases separated the two germline ends. Written as DNA, the CDR3 is TGCAGTGCTAGAAGAGGGACGAACACTGAAGCTTTCTTT. It specifies CSARRGTNTEAFF.

This clonotype occurred a few times. The chain combines TRBV20-1 with TRBJ1-4, with 9 nucleotides matching TRBD1. Germline V gene sequence: CDR1 DFQATT, CDR2 SNEGSKA (reference sequence). The CDR3 consists of 17 residues. V lost 5 bases and J lost 3; bases outside the gene matches: 13. The CDR3 loop reads CSAPGTGIGGANEKLFF. The CDR3 nucleotides are TGCAGTGCTCCAGGGACAGGGATTGGTGGAGCTAATGAAAAACTGTTTTTT.

This clonotype was observed a handful of times. The chain employs TRBV12-3 or TRBV12-4 and TRBJ1-4; D is ambiguous. Trimming stripped 2 bases from V and 5 bases from J, with 9 bases between. The CDR3 consists of 14 residues. CDR3 bases: TGTGCCAGCAGTTTAAGGGCGGCAAATGAAAAACTGTTTTTT. Its translation is CASSLRAANEKLFF.

This chain connects TRBV28 to TRBJ1-1; 8 nucleotides align to TRBD1. Per germline, CDR1 MDHEN and CDR2 SYDVKM. This CDR3 comprises 17 residues. The J segment lost 1 base and the V segment lost 4 bases, leaving 11 bases of the junction unmatched. CDR3 region: CASSSDRAGLGNTEAFF. CDR3 in DNA: TGTGCCAGCAGTTCGGACAGGGCAGGTCTTGGGAACACTGAAGCTTTCTTT. Using reference TRBV28 and TRBJ1-1 for the parts outside the CDR3, the full variable domain is DVKVTQSSRYLVKRTGEKVFLECVQDMDHENMFWYRQDPGLGLRLIYFSYDVKMKEKGDIPEGYSVSREKKERFSLILESASTNQTSMYLCASSSDRAGLGNTEAFFGQGTRLTVV.

This clonotype was counted only a few times. The junction shows a germline mismatch at one end, possibly a read error. The chain carries TRBV7-7 and TRBJ2-3, with D perhaps TRBD2 (5 bases). Per germline, CDR1 SSHAT and CDR2 FNYEAQ (reference sequence). The CDR3 is made up of 15 amino acids. The CDR3, as DNA: TGTGCTAGCAGCTTAGGACTGGGGAACACAGATACGCAGTATTTT. Translated: CASSLGLGNTDTQYF.

This clonotype was picked up a small number of times. The V gene is TRBV28, the J gene TRBJ2-5; TRBD1 agrees at 8 bases. Losses at the gene ends were 1 base for V and 3 bases for J; bases not matched to a gene: 13. The germline V gene encodes CDR1 MDHEN and CDR2 SYDVKM. This CDR3 region has 18 residues. This CDR3 is CASSLLGVGDRRKETQYF. Here the CDR3 DNA reads TGTGCCAGCAGTTTATTAGGCGTGGGGGACAGGAGAAAAGAGACCCAGTACTTC.

V gene TRBV7-9 combines with J gene TRBJ1-3, with TRBD1 as a possible D gene (5 bases). There are 15 residues in the CDR3. V was clipped by 4 bases and J by 0 bases, with 10 bases between them. CDR1 SEHNR and CDR2 FQNEAQ come from the germline V gene (reference sequence). The CDR3 DNA sequence: TGTGCCAGCAGCTATTCCCAGGGCTCTGGAAACACCATATATTTT. Translating gives CASSYSQGSGNTIYF.

The rearrangement joins TRBV28 to TRBJ2-5; D remains unclear. Near its end, the DNA agrees better with TRBJ2-7, so the J call may be wrong. The germline gives CDR1 MDHEN, CDR2 SYDVKM. This CDR3 is built from 14 residues. CDR3 sequence reads: CASSLDIFLGEQYF. CDR3 coding DNA: TGTGCCAGCAGTTTAGACATTTTTTTGGGCGAGCAGTACTTC.

CDR3 nucleotides: TGTGCCAGCAGCCCCACTAGTACGGAAGAGACCCAGTACTTC. It is translated as CASSPTSTEETQYF. The V call is TRBV7-9, the J call TRBJ2-5, with a weak D call TRBD2 (5 bases). The CDR3 contains 14 residues. Trimming took 5 bases from V and 3 from J, leaving 13 bases between them. Germline V gene sequence: CDR1 SEHNR, CDR2 FQNEAQ (reference sequence).

The J gene is TRBJ1-1, the V gene TRBV28, with D possibly matching TRBD1 (5 bases). Germline V gene lookup returns CDR1 MDHEN and CDR2 SYDVKM. Deletions cut 7 bases from V and 3 bases from J, with 15 bases between. The CDR3 is 14 residues long. The CDR3 nucleotides read TGTGCCAGCACCGTTCGTCAGGGAGACACTGAAGCTTTCTTT. Its translation: CASTVRQGDTEAFF.

In this sample, this clonotype turned up a few times. This chain uses TRBV20-1 with TRBJ1-2, with a tentative D call TRBD1 (5 bases). The germline V gene has CDR1 DFQATT and CDR2 SNEGSKA (reference sequence). The V gene lost 2 bases and the J gene lost 0 bases, with 16 bases spanning the gap. This CDR3 spans 16 amino acids. The CDR3: CSARSTAPSANYGYTF. For the CDR3, the DNA is TGCAGTGCTAGATCGACAGCACCTTCAGCTAACTATGGCTACACCTTC.

The table lists this clonotype with many counts. The chain combines TRBV29-1 with TRBJ2-5; D might be TRBD1 (6 bases). The CDR3 sequence is 13 residues long. CDR1 is SQVTM and CDR2 is ANQGSEA in the germline V gene. Between the trimmed V and J ends, which lost 8 bases and 4 bases, there was a span of 17 bases. CDR3 sequence (DNA): TGCAGCCAGGGGCAGGGCTTAGGAGAGACCCAGTACTTC. Protein sequence: CSQGQGLGETQYF.

The gene calls are TRBV2 and TRBJ2-5; 9 nucleotides line up with TRBD1. V trimming: 7 bases; J trimming: 5 bases; junction bases outside the gene matches: 11. Germline assignment: CDR1 SNHLY and CDR2 FYNNEI. The CDR3 runs to 15 residues. In nucleotides, the CDR3 is TGTGCCAGCAAAGGACAGGGGACAAGGGGGGAGACCCAGTACTTC. As protein: CASKGQGTRGETQYF.

The V call is TRBV7-2, the J call TRBJ2-2; 7 bases line up with TRBD1. V shed 5 bases and J 2 bases; nucleotides not matched to a gene: 5. The germline CDR1 and CDR2 sequences are SGHTA and FQGNSA. This CDR3 has 15 residues. CDR3 DNA sequence: TGTGCCAGCAGCCGCGACAGGGCCAACACCGGGGAGCTGTTTTTT. Protein: CASSRDRANTGELFF. The entire variable domain, with the rest obtained from reference TRBV7-2 and TRBJ2-2, is as follows: GAGVSQSPSNKVTEKGKDVELRCDPISGHTALYWYRQSLGQGLEFLIYFQGNSAPDKSGLPSDRFSAERTGGSVSTLTIQRTQQEDSAVYLCASSRDRANTGELFFGEGSRLTVL.

The gene calls are TRBV5-1 and TRBJ2-1; 8 positions match TRBD2. Germline CDR1 reads SGHRS; CDR2 reads YFSETQ. The junction had 2 bases not matched to a gene; V was cut back by 2 bases and J by 4 bases. The CDR3 is 14 residues long. This CDR3 reads CASSFSGTYNEQFF. The CDR3 region has the DNA TGCGCCAGCAGCTTTAGCGGGACGTACAATGAGCAGTTCTTC.

This clonotype was observed a handful of times. V gene TRBV20-1 combines with J gene TRBJ2-7; D is perhaps TRBD2 (6 bases). Per the germline V gene, CDR1 is DFQATT and CDR2 is SNEGSKA (reference sequence). Trimming cost V 3 bases and J 3 bases, with 18 bases left between them. The CDR3 runs 15 residues. This CDR3 is CSASGRAGHVYEQYF. Here the CDR3 DNA reads TGCAGTGCTAGCGGGAGAGCTGGCCACGTCTACGAGCAGTACTTC.

This chain connects TRBV5-1 to TRBJ2-7, with unresolved D. The germline gives CDR1 SGHRS, CDR2 YFSETQ. CDR3 length equals 17 residues. V lost 0 bases and J 2 bases, leaving 18 bases between the germline ends. CDR3 residues: CASSLASSASTTYEQYF. The CDR3 nucleotides read TGCGCCAGCAGCTTGGCCAGCAGCGCCTCTACTACCTACGAGCAGTACTTC.

This chain connects TRBV7-6 to TRBJ2-1; no reliable D call. The CDR3 loop spans 13 amino acids. Trimming shortened V by 4 bases and J by 8 bases, and 12 bases separated the two germline ends. Looked up from germline, CDR1 is SGHVS and CDR2 is FNYEAQ. CDR3 nucleotides: TGTGCCAGCAGCTCGAGAACTGGGTATGAGCAGTTCTTC. Amino acids: CASSSRTGYEQFF. Supplemented by reference TRBV7-6 and TRBJ2-1, the full variable domain reads GAGVSQSPRYKVTKRGQDVALRCDPISGHVSLYWYRQALGQGPEFLTYFNYEAQQDKSGLPNDRFSAERPEGSISTLTIQRTEQRDSAMYRCASSSRTGYEQFFGPGTRLTVL.

The V gene is TRBV7-2, the J gene TRBJ2-1, with 13 bases that match TRBD2. This CDR3 spans 17 amino acids. With V trimmed by 1 base and J by 4 bases, 4 bases remained unmatched. Germline V gene sequence: CDR1 SGHTA, CDR2 FQGNSA. The CDR3: CASSLVSLAGGYNEQFF. In nucleotides, the CDR3 is TGTGCCAGCAGCTTAGTTTCACTAGCGGGAGGGTACAATGAGCAGTTCTTC.

This clonotype turned up a few times. The CDR3 nucleotides are TGTGCCAGCAGCCAAGCTGTACTCGGCTTAGAGGGGAATGAGCAGTTCTTC. Translation: CASSQAVLGLEGNEQFF. The rearrangement links TRBV4-2 to TRBJ2-1, with D tentatively TRBD1 or TRBD2 (5 bases each). Germline CDR1 LGHNA, CDR2 YNFKEQ. The CDR3 sequence is 17 residues long. Trimming took off 1 base at V and 7 bases at J, with 20 bases between the two ends.

V usage is TRBV28 and J usage is TRBJ2-1, with TRBD2 matching over 10 bases. V lost 5 bases to trimming and J lost 7 bases; unmatched junction nucleotides: 20. The CDR3 contains 19 residues. CDR1 and CDR2 from the germline V gene are MDHEN and SYDVKM. The CDR3 DNA is TGTGCCAGCAGTCCGGGGGGAGCGGGAGGGTTCCCACCTCGGAATGAGCAGTTCTTC. Amino acids: CASSPGGAGGFPPRNEQFF. Full variable domain (outside the CDR3, taken from reference TRBV28 and TRBJ2-1): DVKVTQSSRYLVKRTGEKVFLECVQDMDHENMFWYRQDPGLGLRLIYFSYDVKMKEKGDIPEGYSVSREKKERFSLILESASTNQTSMYLCASSPGGAGGFPPRNEQFFGPGTRLTVL.

CDR3 nucleotide sequence: TGCAGTGCGCTGACTAGCGGGAGATTGAATGGCGTTAATGAGCAGTTCTTC. This codes for CSALTSGRLNGVNEQFF. The chain couples TRBV20-1 to TRBJ2-5; 12 bases line up with TRBD2. The J call may not be correct, given that the DNA end is closer to TRBJ2-1. The CDR3 is made up of 17 amino acids. Germline V gene lookup returns CDR1 DFQATT and CDR2 SNEGSKA (reference sequence).

This clonotype was counted between two and nine times. The CDR3 is CAISESDGGSYEQYF. For the CDR3, the DNA is TGTGCCATCAGTGAGTCGGACGGGGGTTCCTACGAGCAGTACTTC. This chain links TRBV10-3 with TRBJ2-7, with D possibly being TRBD2 (6 bases). CDR1 is ENHRY and CDR2 is SYGVKD in the germline V gene. Trimming pared 0 bases from V and 1 base from J, leaving 10 bases between. The CDR3 totals 15 residues.

This clonotype came up a few times. The chain links TRBV7-9 to TRBJ2-5, with D hard to call. Trimming stripped 5 bases from V and 3 bases from J, with 13 bases between. The CDR3 consists of 14 residues. CDR1 SEHNR and CDR2 FQNEAQ come from the germline V gene (reference sequence). Written as DNA, the CDR3 is TGTGCCAGCAGCCAGCCGGCCCTAAAAGAGACCCAGTACTTC. Translated, it gives CASSQPALKETQYF.

The chain couples TRBV28 to TRBJ1-2, with no clear D. This CDR3 has 15 amino acids. V lost 3 bases, J lost 8 bases, and 19 bases lay in between. Germline CDR1 reads MDHEN; CDR2 reads SYDVKM. The CDR3 reads CASSLPARRYFGYTF. The CDR3 DNA sequence: TGTGCCAGCAGTTTGCCCGCCAGGAGGTATTTCGGCTACACCTTC.

The chain has TRBV20-1 and TRBJ2-5, with 13 nucleotides matching TRBD2. The J call may be incorrect, as the DNA end agrees better with TRBJ2-1. In germline, CDR1 is DFQATT, CDR2 SNEGSKA (reference sequence). This CDR3 is built from 16 residues. The CDR3 region has the DNA TGCAGTGCTAGATCCGGACTAGCGGGAGAGGGAGATGAGCAGTTCTTC. This translates into CSARSGLAGEGDEQFF.